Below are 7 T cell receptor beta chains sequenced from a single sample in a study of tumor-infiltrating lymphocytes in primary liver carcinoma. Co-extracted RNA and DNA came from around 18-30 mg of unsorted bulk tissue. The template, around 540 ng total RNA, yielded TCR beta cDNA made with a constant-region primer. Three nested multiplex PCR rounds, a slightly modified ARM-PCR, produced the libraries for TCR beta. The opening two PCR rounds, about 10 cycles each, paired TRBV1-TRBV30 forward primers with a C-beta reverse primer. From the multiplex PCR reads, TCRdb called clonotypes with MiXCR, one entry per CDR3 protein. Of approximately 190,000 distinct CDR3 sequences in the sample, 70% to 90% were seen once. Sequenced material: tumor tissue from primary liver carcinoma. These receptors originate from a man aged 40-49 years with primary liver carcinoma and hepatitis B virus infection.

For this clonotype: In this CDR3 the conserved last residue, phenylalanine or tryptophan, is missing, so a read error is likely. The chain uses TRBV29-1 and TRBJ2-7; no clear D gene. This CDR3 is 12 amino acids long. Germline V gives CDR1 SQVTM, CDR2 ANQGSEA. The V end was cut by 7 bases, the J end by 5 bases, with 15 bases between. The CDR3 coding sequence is TGCAGCGCAGGTTGCGGTAATCACGAGCAGTACTCC. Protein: CSAGCGNHEQYS.

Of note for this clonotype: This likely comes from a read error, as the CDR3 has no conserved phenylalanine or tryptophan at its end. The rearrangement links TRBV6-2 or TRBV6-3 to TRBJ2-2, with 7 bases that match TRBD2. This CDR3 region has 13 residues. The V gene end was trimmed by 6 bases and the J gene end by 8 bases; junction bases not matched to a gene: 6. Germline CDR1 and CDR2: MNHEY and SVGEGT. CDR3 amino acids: CASSWTRTGELFL. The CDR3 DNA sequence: TGTGCCAGCAGCTGGACTAGAACGGGGGAGCTGTTTCTT.

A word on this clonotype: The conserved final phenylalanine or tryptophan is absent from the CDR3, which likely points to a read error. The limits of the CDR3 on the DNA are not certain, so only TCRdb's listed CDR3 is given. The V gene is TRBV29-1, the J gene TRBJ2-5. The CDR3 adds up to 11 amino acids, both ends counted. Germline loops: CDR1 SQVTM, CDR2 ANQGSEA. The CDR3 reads CSVVLGETRYI.

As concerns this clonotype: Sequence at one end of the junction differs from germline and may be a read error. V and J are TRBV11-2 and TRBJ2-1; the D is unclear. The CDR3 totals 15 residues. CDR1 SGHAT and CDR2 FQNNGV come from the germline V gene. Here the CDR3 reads CASSLEEGRPDEQIF. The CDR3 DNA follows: TGTGCCAGCAGCTTAGAGGAAGGTCGACCCGATGAGCAAATCTTC.

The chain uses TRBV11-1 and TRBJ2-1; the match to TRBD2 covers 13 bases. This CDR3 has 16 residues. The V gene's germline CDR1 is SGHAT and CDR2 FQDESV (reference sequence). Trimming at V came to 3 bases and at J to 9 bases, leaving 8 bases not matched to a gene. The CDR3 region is CASSFPRTSGRTEQFF. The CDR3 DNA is TGTGCCAGCAGCTTTCCCAGGACTAGCGGGAGAACTGAGCAGTTCTTC. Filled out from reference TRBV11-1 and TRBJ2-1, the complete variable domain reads EAEVAQSPRYKITEKSQAVAFWCDPISGHATLYWYRQILGQGPELLVQFQDESVVDDSQLPKDRFSAERLKGVDSTLKIQPAELGDSAMYLCASSFPRTSGRTEQFFGPGTRLTVL.

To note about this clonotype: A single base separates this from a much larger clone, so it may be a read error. The CDR3 loop is CASPTAGLDTDTQYF. CDR3 DNA sequence: TGTGCCAGCCCCACGGCGGGGTTGGACACAGATACGCAGTATTTT. This chain joins TRBV28 and TRBJ2-3; D is possibly TRBD2 (6 bases). This CDR3 spans 15 amino acids. Between the trimmed V and J ends, which lost 8 bases and 2 bases, there was a span of 17 bases. Germline CDR1 reads MDHEN; CDR2 reads SYDVKM.

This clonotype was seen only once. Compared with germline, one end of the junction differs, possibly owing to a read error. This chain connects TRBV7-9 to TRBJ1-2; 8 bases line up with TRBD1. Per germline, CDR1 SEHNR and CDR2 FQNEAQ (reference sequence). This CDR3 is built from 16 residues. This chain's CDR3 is CAISQIGTGLVYGYTF. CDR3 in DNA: TGTGCCATCAGCCAAATCGGGACAGGTCTGGTATATGGCTACACCTTC.